Listed here is a single TCR beta chain. Its antigen remains unidentified. Amplification by 5'RACE using constant-segment primers produced TCR alpha and TCR beta cDNA libraries that carried sample barcodes and UMIs. TCRdb redid the calling of the 5' RACE reads with MiXCR, one entry per CDR3 protein. The data hold over 400,000 distinct CDR3 sequences, with more than 20% observed a single time. The entry originates in a study of T-cell memory formation after mild COVID-19. Study results and caveats: A subset of responding clones appeared in pre-infection memory, suggesting cross-reactive memory joined.

Deletions cut 3 bases from V and 5 bases from J, with 16 bases between. Germline V gives CDR1 SGHRS, CDR2 YFSETQ. The CDR3 is 15 residues long. The sample was PBMCs or a T cell subset sorted from them (not recorded which). The sequence derives from an adult woman who had mild COVID-19 (a few samples of this study predate the infection). Cell type and time point are not known. The V call is TRBV5-1, the J call TRBJ2-3, with a weak D call TRBD1 (6 bases). For the CDR3, the DNA is TGCGCCAGCAGCTCGGGACAAGGCGAGGGAGATACGCAGTATTTT. This encodes CASSSGQGEGDTQYF.